These 3 T cell receptor beta chains originate from one sample sequenced in a study of cytomegalovirus exposure and HLA in healthy donors listed by TCRdb under 2017. The library was obtained by the immunoSEQ multiplex PCR assay. For the multiplex PCR, a mixture combining 60 forward primers for TCR Vbeta segments and 13 reverse primers for TCR Jbeta segments was used. This is the immuneACCESS table as TCRdb keeps it, with only in-frame sequences that have V and J called. A part of the clones is gone; compared with another copy, unresolved V genes explain less than half, and the rest is unexplained. Counted in this sample were 97,000 or so clones; roughly 70% of them appeared once. Jointly, the top ten make up 2% to 2.5% of the sample. The sequenced sample consisted of PBMCs. The receptors derive from a man aged 45 to 65 in good health and CMV-seronegative.

The chain carries TRBV7-9 and TRBJ2-4, with TRBD2 as a possible D gene (5 bases). Germline assignment: CDR1 SEHNR and CDR2 FQNEAQ (reference sequence). CDR3 length: 15 residues. V was cut by 2 bases and J by 0 bases, with 8 bases left in between. Here the CDR3 reads CASSLSGGAKNIQYF. CDR3 DNA: TGTGCCAGCAGCTTATCCGGAGGAGCCAAAAACATTCAGTACTTC.

The gene calls are TRBV27 and TRBJ1-4, with D hard to call. CDR1 and CDR2 (germline): MNHEY, SMNVEV (reference sequence). Trimming stripped 6 bases from V and 3 bases from J, with 5 bases between. This CDR3 has 12 amino acids. The CDR3 loop is CASRIANEKLFF. CDR3 coding DNA: TGTGCCAGCAGAATAGCTAATGAAAAACTGTTTTTT.

This clone has just a few counts. The chain couples TRBV9 to TRBJ2-1; D is possibly TRBD2 (6 bases). V was cut by 4 bases and J by 2 bases, with 13 bases left in between. Germline CDR1 reads SGDLS; CDR2 reads YYNGEE. The CDR3 covers 15 residues. The DNA for the CDR3 is TGTGCCAGCAGCCCCCCAGGAGGGCCCTACAATGAGCAGTTCTTC. The encoded protein is CASSPPGGPYNEQFF.